This note documents a single T cell receptor beta chain sequence. Its antigen is currently unknown. This CDR3 has 14 amino acids. The germline V gene encodes CDR1 SGHRS and CDR2 YFSETQ. V lost 4 bases, J lost 3 bases, and 4 bases stayed unmatched. The data are from a study of cytomegalovirus exposure and HLA in healthy donors. On the study more broadly: A preliminary data release comprised around 85 million unique TCRs obtained from HLA-typed donors. General study findings and limits: There were several of the most significant clusters that appeared linked to common viral pathogens in a later analysis. Excluded were some V segments that proved indistinguishable, including TRBV6-2 and TRBV6-3.

The PCR used 60 Vbeta and 13 Jbeta primers. Sequencing used immunoSEQ multiplex PCR; TCRdb keeps in-frame clones, though not all of them. This sample's table reports just over 150,000 clones. The source of this sequence is a man aged 25 to 40 in good health and CMV-seronegative. The sample consisted of PBMCs. The chain employs TRBV5-1 and TRBJ2-1, with 7 positions matching TRBD2. CDR3 nucleotide sequence: TGCGCCAGCAGCGACCGGGACTACTACAATGAGCAGTTCTTC. As protein: CASSDRDYYNEQFF.